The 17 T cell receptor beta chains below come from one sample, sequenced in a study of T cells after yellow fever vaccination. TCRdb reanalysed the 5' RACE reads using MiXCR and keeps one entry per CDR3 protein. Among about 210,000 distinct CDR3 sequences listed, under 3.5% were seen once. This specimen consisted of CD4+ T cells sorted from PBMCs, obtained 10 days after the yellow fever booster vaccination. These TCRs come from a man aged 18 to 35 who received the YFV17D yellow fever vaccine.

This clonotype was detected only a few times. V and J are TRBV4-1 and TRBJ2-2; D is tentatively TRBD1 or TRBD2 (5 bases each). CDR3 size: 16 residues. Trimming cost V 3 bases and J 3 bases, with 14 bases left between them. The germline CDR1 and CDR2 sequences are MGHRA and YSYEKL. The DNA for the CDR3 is TGCGCCAGCAGCCACGGCCAGGGAGTCGACACCGGGGAGCTGTTTTTT. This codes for CASSHGQGVDTGELFF.

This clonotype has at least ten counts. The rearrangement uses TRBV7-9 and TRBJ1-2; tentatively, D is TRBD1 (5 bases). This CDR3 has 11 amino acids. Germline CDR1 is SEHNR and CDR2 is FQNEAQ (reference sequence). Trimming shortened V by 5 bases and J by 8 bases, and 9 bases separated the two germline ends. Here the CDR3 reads CASSRRDGYTF. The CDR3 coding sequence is TGTGCCAGCAGCCGCAGGGACGGCTACACCTTC.

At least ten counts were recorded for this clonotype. The CDR3 nucleotides read TGTGCCAGCGCGGAAATGTTGAACACTGAAGCTTTCTTT. It is translated as CASAEMLNTEAFF. The chain carries TRBV7-2 and TRBJ1-1; no clear D gene. V was cut by 8 bases and J by 0 bases, with 10 bases left in between. In germline, CDR1 is SGHTA, CDR2 FQGNSA. The CDR3 runs to 13 residues.

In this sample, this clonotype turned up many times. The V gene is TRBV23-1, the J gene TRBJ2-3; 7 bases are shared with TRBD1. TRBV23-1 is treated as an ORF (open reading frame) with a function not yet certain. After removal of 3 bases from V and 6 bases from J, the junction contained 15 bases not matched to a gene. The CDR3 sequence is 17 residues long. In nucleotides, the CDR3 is TGCGCCAGCAGTCATCGGGGTGGGCAGGGGGACAGTGATACGCAGTATTTT. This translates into CASSHRGGQGDSDTQYF.

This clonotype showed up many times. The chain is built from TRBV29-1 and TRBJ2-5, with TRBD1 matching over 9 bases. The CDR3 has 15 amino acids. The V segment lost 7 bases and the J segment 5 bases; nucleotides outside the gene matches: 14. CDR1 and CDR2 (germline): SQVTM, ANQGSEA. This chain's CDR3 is CSAHSGTGIGETQYF. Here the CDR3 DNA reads TGCAGCGCCCACAGCGGGACAGGGATAGGGGAGACCCAGTACTTC.

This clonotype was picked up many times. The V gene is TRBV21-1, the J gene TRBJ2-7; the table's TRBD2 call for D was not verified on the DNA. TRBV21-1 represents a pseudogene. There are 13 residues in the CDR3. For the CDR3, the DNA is TGTGCCAGCAGCGAACGGGGGGGGTGCGAGCAGTACGTC. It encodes CASSERGGCEQYV.

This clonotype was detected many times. CDR3 DNA: TGTGCCAGCAAAGCGGACAGTTACATGGCTTTCTTT. It encodes CASKADSYMAFF. The chain is built from TRBV6-2 or TRBV6-3 and TRBJ1-1, with D perhaps TRBD1 (6 bases). Germline values: CDR1 MNHEY, CDR2 SVGEGT. The V and J ends lost 7 bases and 11 bases respectively, with 17 bases between them. The CDR3 is 12 residues long.

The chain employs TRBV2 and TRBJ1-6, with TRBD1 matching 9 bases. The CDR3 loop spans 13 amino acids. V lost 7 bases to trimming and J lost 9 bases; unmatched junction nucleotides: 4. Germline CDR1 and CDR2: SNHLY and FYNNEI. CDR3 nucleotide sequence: TGTGCCAGCACGGGACAGGGTGGTTCACCCCTCCACTTT. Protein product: CASTGQGGSPLHF.

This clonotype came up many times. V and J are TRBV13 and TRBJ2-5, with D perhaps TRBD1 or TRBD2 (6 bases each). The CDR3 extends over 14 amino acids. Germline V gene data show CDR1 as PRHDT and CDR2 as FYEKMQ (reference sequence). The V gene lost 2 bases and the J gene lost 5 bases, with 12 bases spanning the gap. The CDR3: CASSLTGARETQYF. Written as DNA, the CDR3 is TGTGCCAGCAGCTTAACGGGGGCACGGGAGACCCAGTACTTC.

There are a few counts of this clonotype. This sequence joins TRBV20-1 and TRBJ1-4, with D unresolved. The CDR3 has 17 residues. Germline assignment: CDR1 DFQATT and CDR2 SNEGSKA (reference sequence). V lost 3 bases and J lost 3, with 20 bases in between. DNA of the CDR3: TGCAGTGCTAGGGCAACAAAACTCTCAGGCGCTAATGAAAAACTGTTTTTT. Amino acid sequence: CSARATKLSGANEKLFF.

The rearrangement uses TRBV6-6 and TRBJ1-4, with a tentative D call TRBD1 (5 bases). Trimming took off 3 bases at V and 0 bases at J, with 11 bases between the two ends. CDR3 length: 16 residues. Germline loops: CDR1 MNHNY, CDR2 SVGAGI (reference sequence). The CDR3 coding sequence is TGTGCCAGCAGTTATTCGCAGGGCCCAACTAATGAAAAACTGTTTTTT. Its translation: CASSYSQGPTNEKLFF.

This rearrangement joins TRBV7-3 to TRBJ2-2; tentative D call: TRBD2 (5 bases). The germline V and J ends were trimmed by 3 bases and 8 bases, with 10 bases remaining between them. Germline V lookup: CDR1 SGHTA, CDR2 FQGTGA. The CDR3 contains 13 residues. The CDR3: CASSFTGGGELFF. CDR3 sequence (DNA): TGTGCCAGCAGCTTTACCGGAGGAGGGGAGCTGTTTTTT. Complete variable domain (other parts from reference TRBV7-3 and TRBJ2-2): GAGVSQTPSNKVTEKGKYVELRCDPISGHTALYWYRQSLGQGPEFLIYFQGTGAADDSGLPNDRFFAVRPEGSVSTLKIQRTERGDSAVYLCASSFTGGGELFFGEGSRLTVL.

DNA for the CDR3: TGTGCCACCAGCAGTGGGGGAGGCAGGTATCAGCCCCAGCATTTT. Its translation is CATSSGGGRYQPQHF. This rearrangement joins TRBV15 to TRBJ1-5, with D perhaps TRBD1 (5 bases). This CDR3 has 15 residues. CDR1 is LNHNV, CDR2 YYDKDF, per germline (reference sequence). V shed 3 bases and J shed 5 bases, with 14 bases lying between them.

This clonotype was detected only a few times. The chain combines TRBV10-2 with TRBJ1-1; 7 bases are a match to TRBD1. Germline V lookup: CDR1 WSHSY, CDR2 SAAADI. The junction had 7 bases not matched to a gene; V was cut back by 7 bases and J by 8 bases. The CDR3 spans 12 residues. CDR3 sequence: CASTDRRGEAFF. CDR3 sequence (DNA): TGCGCCAGCACGGACAGGCGGGGAGAAGCTTTCTTT.

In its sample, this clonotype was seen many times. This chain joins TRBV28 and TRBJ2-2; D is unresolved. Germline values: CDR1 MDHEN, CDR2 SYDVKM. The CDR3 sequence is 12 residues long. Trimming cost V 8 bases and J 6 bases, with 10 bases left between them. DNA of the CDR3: TGTGCCAGCGAGCTGAGTGCCGGGGAGCTGTTTTTT. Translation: CASELSAGELFF.

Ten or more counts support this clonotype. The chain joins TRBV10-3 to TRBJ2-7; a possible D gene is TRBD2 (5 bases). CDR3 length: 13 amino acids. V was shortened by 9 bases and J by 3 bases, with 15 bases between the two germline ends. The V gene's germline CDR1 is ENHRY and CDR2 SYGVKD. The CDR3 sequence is CAMSPGKDYEQYV. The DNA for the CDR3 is TGTGCCATGAGCCCGGGAAAAGACTACGAGCAGTACGTC.

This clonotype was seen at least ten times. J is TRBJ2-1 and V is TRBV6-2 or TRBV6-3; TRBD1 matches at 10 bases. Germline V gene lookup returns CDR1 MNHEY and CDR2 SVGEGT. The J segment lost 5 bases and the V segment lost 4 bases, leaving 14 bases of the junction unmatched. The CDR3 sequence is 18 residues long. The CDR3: CASSWDGTGARLHNEQFF. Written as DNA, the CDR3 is TGTGCCAGCAGTTGGGACGGGACAGGGGCGCGCCTCCACAATGAGCAGTTCTTC.